The clone carrying this T cell receptor beta chain turned up a few times. Its antigen is not known. The record originates from a study of human T cells and chemical hapten exposure. Study outcomes and limitations: TCRs exceeding a frequency of 1 in 1000 stayed unchanged under DPC sensitization.

TCRdb recomputed calls from the RACE reads with MiXCR, one row per CDR3 protein. Of about 380,000 distinct CDR3 sequences in the sample, less than 6.5% were seen once. Time point in this sample: pre-sensitization, week 0. The treatment denotes: therapeutic diphenylcyclopropenone sensitization with weekly scalp DPC. From whole blood left unfractionated, total RNA was extracted. Specimen: whole blood, collected in connection with sensitization to the hapten diphenylcyclopropenone (DPC). The sequence derives from a woman aged 50 to 60 with alopecia areata. Some clones in this sample may be carry-over from other donors' samples.

The CDR3 is CASSLGTGEYF. The CDR3 coding sequence is TGTGCCAGCAGTTTAGGGACTGGGGAGTACTTC. This sequence joins TRBV12-3 or TRBV12-4 and TRBJ2-7, with D possibly being TRBD2 (5 bases). The CDR3 runs to 11 residues. The V end was cut by 1 base, the J end by 11 bases, with 9 bases between.